This TCR beta chain emerged from a study of T-cell memory formation after mild COVID-19. Study-wide context: TCR clusters were largely donor specific.

Points from the study as a whole: Day 15 to 85 contracting clones showed balanced CD4/CD8; later expanders leaned CD4+. The study detected some responding clones in pre-infection memory, suggesting cross-reactive memory joined.

The CDR3 spans 16 residues. The ends lost 2 bases at V and 9 bases at J; junction bases unmatched: 14. From germline, CDR1 is LNHNV and CDR2 YYDKDF (reference sequence). The authors produced TCR alpha and TCR beta cDNA libraries with sample barcodes and UMIs by 5'RACE using constant-segment primers. MiXCR, applied by TCRdb to the 5' RACE reads, yields one record per CDR3 protein. Of fewer than 350,000 distinct CDR3 sequences listed, around 8% are singletons. This clonotype has only a few counts. Its antigen is unidentified. This chain joins TRBV15 and TRBJ2-7; 9 bases align to TRBD1. What was sequenced was PBMCs or a T cell subset sorted from them (not recorded which). The TCR was taken from a man between 18 and 29 years old who had mild COVID-19 (a few samples of this study predate the infection). Cell type and time point are not known. This CDR3 is CATSRHRDRAVISQYF. In DNA, the CDR3 is TGTGCCACCAGCAGACACAGGGACAGGGCGGTTATTTCGCAGTACTTC.